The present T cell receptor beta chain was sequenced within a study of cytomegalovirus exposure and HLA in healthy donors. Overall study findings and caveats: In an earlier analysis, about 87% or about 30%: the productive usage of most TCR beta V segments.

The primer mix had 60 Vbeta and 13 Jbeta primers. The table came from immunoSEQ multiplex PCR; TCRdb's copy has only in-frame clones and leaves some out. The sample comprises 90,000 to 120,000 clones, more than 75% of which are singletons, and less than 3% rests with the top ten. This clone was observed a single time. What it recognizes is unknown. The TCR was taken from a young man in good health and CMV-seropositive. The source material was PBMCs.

The CDR3 nucleotides read TGCGCCAGCAGCTTGACGTCGCAGGGCCACGAGCAGTACTTC. Its translation is CASSLTSQGHEQYF. The V and J genes are TRBV5-1 and TRBJ2-5; D might be TRBD1 (5 bases). The DNA end favors TRBJ2-7, so the J call may be wrong. This CDR3 contains 14 residues. Looked up from germline, CDR1 is SGHRS and CDR2 is YFSETQ.